This passage covers 8 T cell receptor beta chains from one sample sequenced in a study of blood T cells in healthy people across ages. For the second PCR, which ran for roughly 7 to 11 cycles, a sample-barcoded 5' primer and a J-beta primer mix were used. TCRdb used MiXCR to reprocess the 5' RACE reads, holding one entry per CDR3 protein. The table has about 510,000 distinct CDR3 sequences, around 27% seen once. These data were also reused for a study on T cells of mothers and their children.

The sample was blood. The source is a boy younger than 10 in good health.

A remark on this clonotype: A much more abundant neighbour one base away suggests this may be a read error. The rearrangement uses TRBV20-1 and TRBJ1-4; no clear D gene. Trimming cost V 1 base and J 6 bases, with 9 bases left between them. The CDR3 covers 13 residues. Germline CDR1 and CDR2: DFQATT and SNEGSKA (reference sequence). The CDR3 here is CSARGRSYEKLFF. CDR3 sequence (DNA): TGCAGTGCTAGAGGTCGGAGTTATGAAAAACTGTTTTTT.

This chain connects TRBV4-3 to TRBJ2-3; 8 bases are shared with TRBD2. The CDR3 runs 16 residues. V shed 0 bases, J shed 6 bases, and the junction held 8 bases outside the gene matches. Germline V CDR1 and CDR2: LGHNA, YSLEER. CDR3 in amino acids: CASSQDLAGRSDTQYF. In nucleotides, the CDR3 is TGCGCCAGCAGCCAAGATTTAGCGGGAAGGTCGGATACGCAGTATTTT.

The V call is TRBV6-1, the J call TRBJ2-7; a weak D match, TRBD1 (6 bases). The CDR3 covers 13 residues. V was clipped by 4 bases and J by 2 bases, with 9 bases between them. Germline V CDR1 and CDR2: MNHNS, SASEGT. CDR3 loop: CASSAGTTYEQYF. CDR3 DNA: TGTGCCAGCAGTGCTGGGACAACCTACGAGCAGTACTTC.

This clonotype was detected a few times. The chain recombines TRBV7-3 with TRBJ2-5; no firm D call. With the DNA end fitting TRBJ2-7 better, the J assignment may be wrong. The germline V gene has CDR1 SGHTA and CDR2 FQGTGA. The length of the CDR3 is 13 residues. The CDR3 region has the DNA TGTGCCAGCAGCTCCGACGGCGGAGACGAGCAGTACTTC. As protein: CASSSDGGDEQYF.

This chain uses TRBV29-1 with TRBJ2-2; no reliable D call. Trimming removed 3 bases from V and 6 bases from J, with 8 bases in between. Germline V lookup: CDR1 SQVTM, CDR2 ANQGSEA. The CDR3 has 12 amino acids. The CDR3 loop is CSVDGGAGELFF. The CDR3 DNA reads TGCAGCGTTGACGGTGGAGCCGGGGAGCTGTTTTTT.

A few counts support this clonotype. The chain recombines TRBV7-2 with TRBJ2-4; 8 bases map to TRBD1. V lost 1 base to trimming and J lost 4 bases; unmatched junction nucleotides: 0. The germline gives CDR1 SGHTA, CDR2 FQGNSA. The CDR3 loop spans 14 amino acids. CDR3 region: CASSLGTGKNIQYF. For the CDR3, the DNA is TGTGCCAGCAGCTTAGGGACAGGGAAAAACATTCAGTACTTC.

The chain recombines TRBV11-3 with TRBJ2-3; perhaps TRBD2 as D (5 bases). V was pared by 0 bases and J by 5 bases, with 12 bases between. This CDR3 spans 15 amino acids. Germline V gene sequence: CDR1 SGHNT, CDR2 YENEEA. CDR3 DNA: TGTGCCAGCAGCTTAGATGGTAGCGCCGAAGATACGCAGTATTTT. This translates into CASSLDGSAEDTQYF. Combining the CDR3 with reference TRBV11-3 and TRBJ2-3 gives the whole variable domain EAGVVQSPRYKIIEKKQPVAFWCNPISGHNTLYWYLQNLGQGPELLIRYENEEAVDDSQLPKDRFSAERLKGVDSTLKIQPAELGDSAVYLCASSLDGSAEDTQYFGPGTRLTVL.

This clonotype has only a few counts. J is TRBJ2-1 and V is TRBV9; TRBD2 aligns across 9 bases. Per the germline V gene, CDR1 is SGDLS and CDR2 is YYNGEE. The V segment lost 4 bases and the J segment 0 bases; nucleotides outside the gene matches: 17. CDR3 length: 20 amino acids. CDR3 residues: CASSSLGSGGPKSSYNEQFF. The CDR3 DNA reads as TGTGCCAGCAGCTCCCTGGGTAGCGGGGGCCCAAAGAGCTCCTACAATGAGCAGTTCTTC.